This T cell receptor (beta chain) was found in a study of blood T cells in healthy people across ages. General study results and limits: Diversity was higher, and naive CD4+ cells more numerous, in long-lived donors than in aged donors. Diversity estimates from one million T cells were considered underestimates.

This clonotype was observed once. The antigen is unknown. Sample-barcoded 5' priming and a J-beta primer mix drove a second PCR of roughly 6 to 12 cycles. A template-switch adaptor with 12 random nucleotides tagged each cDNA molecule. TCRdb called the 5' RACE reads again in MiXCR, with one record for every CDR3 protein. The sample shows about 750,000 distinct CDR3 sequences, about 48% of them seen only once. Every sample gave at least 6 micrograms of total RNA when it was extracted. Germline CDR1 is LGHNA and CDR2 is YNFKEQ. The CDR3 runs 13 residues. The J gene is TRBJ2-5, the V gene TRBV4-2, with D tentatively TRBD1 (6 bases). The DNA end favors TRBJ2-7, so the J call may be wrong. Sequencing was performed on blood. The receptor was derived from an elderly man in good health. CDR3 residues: CASSRARGYEQYF. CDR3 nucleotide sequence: TGTGCCAGCAGCCGGGCCAGGGGCTACGAGCAGTACTTC.